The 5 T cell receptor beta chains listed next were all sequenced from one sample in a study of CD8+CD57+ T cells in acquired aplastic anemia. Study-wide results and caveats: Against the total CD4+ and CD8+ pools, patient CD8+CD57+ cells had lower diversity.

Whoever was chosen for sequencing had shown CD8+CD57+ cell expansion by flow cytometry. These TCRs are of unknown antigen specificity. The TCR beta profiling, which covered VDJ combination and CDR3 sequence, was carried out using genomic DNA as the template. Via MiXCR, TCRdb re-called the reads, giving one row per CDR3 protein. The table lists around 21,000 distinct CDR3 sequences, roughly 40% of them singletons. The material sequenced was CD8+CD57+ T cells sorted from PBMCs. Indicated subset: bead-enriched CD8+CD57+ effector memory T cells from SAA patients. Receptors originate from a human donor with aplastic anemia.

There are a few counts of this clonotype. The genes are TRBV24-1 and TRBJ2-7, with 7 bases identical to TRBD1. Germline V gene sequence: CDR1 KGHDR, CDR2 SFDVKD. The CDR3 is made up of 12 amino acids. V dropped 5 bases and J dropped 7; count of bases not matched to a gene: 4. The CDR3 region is CATSAGRGEQYF. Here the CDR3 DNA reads TGTGCCACCAGTGCGGGCAGGGGGGAGCAGTACTTC.

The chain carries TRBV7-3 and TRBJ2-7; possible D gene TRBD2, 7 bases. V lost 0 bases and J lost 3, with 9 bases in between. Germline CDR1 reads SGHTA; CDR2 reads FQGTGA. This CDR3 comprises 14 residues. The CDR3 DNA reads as TGTGCCAGCAGCTTAACAGGGGGGGGCTACGAGCAGTACTTC. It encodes CASSLTGGGYEQYF.

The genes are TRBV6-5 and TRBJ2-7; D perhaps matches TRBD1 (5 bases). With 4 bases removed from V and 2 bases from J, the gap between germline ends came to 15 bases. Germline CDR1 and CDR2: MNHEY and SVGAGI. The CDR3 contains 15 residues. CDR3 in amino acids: CASSFWGLTPYEQYF. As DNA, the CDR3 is TGTGCCAGCAGTTTCTGGGGCCTTACCCCCTACGAGCAGTACTTC.

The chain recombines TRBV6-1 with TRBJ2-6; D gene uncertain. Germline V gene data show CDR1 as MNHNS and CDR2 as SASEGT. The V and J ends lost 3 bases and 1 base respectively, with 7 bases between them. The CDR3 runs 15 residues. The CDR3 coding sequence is TGTGCCAGCAGTGAGGAGCAGTCTGGGGCCAACGTCCTGACTTTC. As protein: CASSEEQSGANVLTF.

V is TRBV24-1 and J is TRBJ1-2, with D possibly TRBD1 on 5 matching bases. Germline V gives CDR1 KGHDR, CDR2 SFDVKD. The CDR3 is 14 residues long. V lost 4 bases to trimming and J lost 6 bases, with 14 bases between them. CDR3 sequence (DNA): TGTGCCACCAGTGACCCCGGAGGGGAGCATGGCTACACCTTC. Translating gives CATSDPGGEHGYTF.